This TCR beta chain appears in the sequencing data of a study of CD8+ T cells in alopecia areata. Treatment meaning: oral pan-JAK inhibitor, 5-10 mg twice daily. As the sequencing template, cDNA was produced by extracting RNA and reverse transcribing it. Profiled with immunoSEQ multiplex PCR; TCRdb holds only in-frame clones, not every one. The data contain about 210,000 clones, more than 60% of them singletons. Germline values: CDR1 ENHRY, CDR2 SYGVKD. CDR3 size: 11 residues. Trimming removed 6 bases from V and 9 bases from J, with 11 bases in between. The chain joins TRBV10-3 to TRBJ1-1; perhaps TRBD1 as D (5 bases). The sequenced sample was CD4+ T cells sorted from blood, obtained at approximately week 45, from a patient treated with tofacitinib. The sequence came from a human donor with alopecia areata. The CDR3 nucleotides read TGTGCCATCAGAGAAGACAGAAAAGCTTTCTTT. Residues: CAIREDRKAFF.